One sample yielded the 8 T cell receptor beta chains listed below, sequenced in a study of blood T cell repertoires in COVID-19. The data were produced by immunoSEQ multiplex PCR, yet TCRdb's version contains in-frame clones alone and is incomplete. The repertoire holds some 220,000 clones, with 83% as singletons. The sequenced material came from peripheral blood. Source of these receptors: a human donor in a cohort sampled during active COVID-19.

The chain links TRBV6-5 to TRBJ2-7; the match to TRBD2 covers 12 bases. Looked up from germline, CDR1 is MNHEY and CDR2 is SVGAGI. V lost 0 bases and J lost 3; bases outside the gene matches: 3. The CDR3 runs 16 residues. The CDR3 DNA reads as TGTGCCAGCAGTTACTCGGTGACTAGCGGGGGCTACGAGCAGTACTTC. Translating gives CASSYSVTSGGYEQYF.

The J gene is TRBJ2-1, the V gene TRBV7-9, with 10 bases that match TRBD2. V was clipped by 6 bases and J by 6 bases; unmatched bases: 5. CDR1 is SEHNR, CDR2 FQNEAQ, per germline (reference sequence). The length of the CDR3 is 14 residues. CDR3 DNA sequence: TGTGCCAGCAGGCTACTAGCGGGGTTCAATGAGCAGTTCTTC. This gives the protein CASRLLAGFNEQFF.

This clone showed up just a few times. The V and J genes are TRBV11-1 and TRBJ1-2; 10 nucleotides align to TRBD1. The CDR3 consists of 15 residues. The germline CDR1 and CDR2 sequences are SGHAT and FQDESV (reference sequence). Unmatched junction bases numbered 6, after V lost 4 bases and J lost 4 bases. The CDR3 loop reads CASSSTGGAGYGYTF. Written as DNA, the CDR3 is TGTGCCAGCAGCTCGACAGGGGGCGCTGGCTATGGCTACACCTTC.

The chain couples TRBV7-9 to TRBJ1-1; no definite D call. This CDR3 spans 13 amino acids. Trimming stripped 6 bases from V and 3 bases from J, with 11 bases between. Per the germline V gene, CDR1 is SEHNR and CDR2 is FQNEAQ (reference sequence). CDR3 amino acids: CASRAQTYTEAFF. Written as DNA, the CDR3 is TGTGCCAGCAGAGCTCAGACTTACACTGAAGCTTTCTTT.

The genes are TRBV2 and TRBJ2-5; 11 nucleotides line up with TRBD1. The CDR3 consists of 15 residues. The trim removed 2 bases at V and 4 bases at J, leaving 3 bases unmatched. Germline V gives CDR1 SNHLY, CDR2 FYNNEI. The CDR3 sequence: CASSEMGTGGETQYF. DNA of the CDR3: TGTGCCAGCAGTGAAATGGGGACAGGGGGAGAGACCCAGTACTTC. Looking up the rest from reference TRBV2 and TRBJ2-5 gives the full variable domain: EPEVTQTPSHQVTQMGQEVILRCVPISNHLYFYWYRQILGQKVEFLVSFYNNEISEKSEIFDDQFSVERPDGSNFTLKIRSTKLEDSAMYFCASSEMGTGGETQYFGPGTRLLVL.

The chain employs TRBV11-2 and TRBJ2-3; 11 nucleotides line up with TRBD2. The germline V gene encodes CDR1 SGHAT and CDR2 FQNNGV. The CDR3 has 16 amino acids. J was trimmed by 3 bases and V by 3 bases; bases with no gene match: 5. The CDR3 sequence: CASSLFSGRATDTQYF. The DNA of the CDR3 is TGTGCCAGCAGCTTGTTTAGCGGGAGGGCGACAGATACGCAGTATTTT.

This CDR3 is CASSRAAGNTIYF. In nucleotides, the CDR3 is TGTGCCAGCAGCCGGGCAGCTGGAAACACCATATATTTT. The chain is built from TRBV3-1 (or the pseudogene TRBV3-2) and TRBJ1-3; D call uncertain. The V gene's germline CDR1 is LGHDT and CDR2 YNNKEL (reference sequence). The length of the CDR3 is 13 residues. Between the trimmed V and J ends, which lost 4 bases and 2 bases, there was a span of 6 bases.

This clone was seen a handful of times. This rearrangement joins TRBV5-6 to TRBJ2-3; 7 positions match TRBD1. V shed 2 bases, J shed 4 bases, and the junction held 7 bases outside the gene matches. The V gene's germline CDR1 is SGHDT and CDR2 YYEEEE. The CDR3 runs 15 residues. CDR3 protein: CASSFPGQGADTQYF. CDR3 coding DNA: TGTGCCAGCAGCTTCCCGGGGCAGGGGGCAGATACGCAGTATTTT.